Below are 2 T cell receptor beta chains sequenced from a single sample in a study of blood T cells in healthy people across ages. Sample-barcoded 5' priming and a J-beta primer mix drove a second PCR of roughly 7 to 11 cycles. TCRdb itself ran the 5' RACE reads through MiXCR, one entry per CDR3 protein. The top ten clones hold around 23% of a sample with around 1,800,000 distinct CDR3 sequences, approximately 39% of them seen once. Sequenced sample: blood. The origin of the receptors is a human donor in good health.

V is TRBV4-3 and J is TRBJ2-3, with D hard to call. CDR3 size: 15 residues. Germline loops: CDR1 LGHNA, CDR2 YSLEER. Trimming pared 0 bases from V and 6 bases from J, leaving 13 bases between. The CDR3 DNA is TGCGCCAGCAGCCAAGATGTGGCAGCCTTTGATACGCAGTATTTT. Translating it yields CASSQDVAAFDTQYF.

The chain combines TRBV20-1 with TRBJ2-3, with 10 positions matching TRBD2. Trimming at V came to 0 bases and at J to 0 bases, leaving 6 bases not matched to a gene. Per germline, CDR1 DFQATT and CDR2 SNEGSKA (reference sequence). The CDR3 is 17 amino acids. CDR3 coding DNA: TGCAGTGCTAGAGATGGGACTAGCGTCGTTAGCACAGATACGCAGTATTTT. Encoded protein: CSARDGTSVVSTDTQYF.